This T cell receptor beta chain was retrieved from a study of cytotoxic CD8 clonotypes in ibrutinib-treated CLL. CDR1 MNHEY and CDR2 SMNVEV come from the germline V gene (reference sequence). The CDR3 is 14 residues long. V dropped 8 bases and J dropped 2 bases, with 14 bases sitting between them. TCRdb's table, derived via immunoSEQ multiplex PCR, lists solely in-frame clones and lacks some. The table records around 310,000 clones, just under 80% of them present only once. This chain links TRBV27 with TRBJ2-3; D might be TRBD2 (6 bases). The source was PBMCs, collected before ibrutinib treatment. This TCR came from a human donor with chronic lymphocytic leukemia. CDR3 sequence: CASGRDSSTDTQYF. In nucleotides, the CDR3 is TGTGCCAGCGGCAGGGACTCCTCCACAGATACGCAGTATTTT.